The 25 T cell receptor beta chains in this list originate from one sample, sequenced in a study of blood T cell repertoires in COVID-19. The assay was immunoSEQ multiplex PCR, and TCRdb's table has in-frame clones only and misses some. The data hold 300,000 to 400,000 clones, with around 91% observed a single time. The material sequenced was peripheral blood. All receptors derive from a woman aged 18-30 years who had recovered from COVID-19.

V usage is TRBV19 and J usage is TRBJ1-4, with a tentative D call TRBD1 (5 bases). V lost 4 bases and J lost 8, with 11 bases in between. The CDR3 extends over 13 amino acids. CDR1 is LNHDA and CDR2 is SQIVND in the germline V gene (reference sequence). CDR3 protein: CASSKIQGEKLFF. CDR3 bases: TGTGCCAGTAGTAAGATCCAGGGAGAAAAACTGTTTTTT.

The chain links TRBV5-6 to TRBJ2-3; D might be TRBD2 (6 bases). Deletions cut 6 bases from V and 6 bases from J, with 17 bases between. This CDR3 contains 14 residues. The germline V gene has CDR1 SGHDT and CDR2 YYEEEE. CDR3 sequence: CASNKIGGSDTQYF. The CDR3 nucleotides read TGTGCCAGCAACAAAATTGGGGGGTCGGATACGCAGTATTTT.

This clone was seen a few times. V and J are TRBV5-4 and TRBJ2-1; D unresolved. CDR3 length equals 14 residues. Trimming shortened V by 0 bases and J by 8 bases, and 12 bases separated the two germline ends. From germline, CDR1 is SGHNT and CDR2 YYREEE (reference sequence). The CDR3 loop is CASSLAASNYEQFF. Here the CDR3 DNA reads TGTGCCAGCAGCTTGGCCGCAAGTAACTATGAGCAGTTCTTC.

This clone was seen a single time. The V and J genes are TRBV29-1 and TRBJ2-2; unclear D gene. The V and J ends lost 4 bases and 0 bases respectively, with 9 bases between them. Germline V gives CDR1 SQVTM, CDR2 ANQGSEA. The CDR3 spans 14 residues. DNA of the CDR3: TGCAGCGTTGCGTTAAATTCGAACACCGGGGAGCTGTTTTTT. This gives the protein CSVALNSNTGELFF.

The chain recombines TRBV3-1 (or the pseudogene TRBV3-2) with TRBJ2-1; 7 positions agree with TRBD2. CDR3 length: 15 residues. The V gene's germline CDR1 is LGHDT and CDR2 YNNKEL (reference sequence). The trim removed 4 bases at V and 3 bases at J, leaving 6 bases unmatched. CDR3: CASSPGTTRYNEQFF. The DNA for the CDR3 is TGTGCCAGCAGCCCGGGGACTACTCGCTACAATGAGCAGTTCTTC.

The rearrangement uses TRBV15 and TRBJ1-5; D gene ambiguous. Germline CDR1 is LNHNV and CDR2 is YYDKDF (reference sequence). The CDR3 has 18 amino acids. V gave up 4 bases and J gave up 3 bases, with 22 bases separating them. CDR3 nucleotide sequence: TGTGCCACCAGCAAAGAAGTGGGAGGGCCCTTATACAATCAGCCCCAGCATTTT. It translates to CATSKEVGGPLYNQPQHF.

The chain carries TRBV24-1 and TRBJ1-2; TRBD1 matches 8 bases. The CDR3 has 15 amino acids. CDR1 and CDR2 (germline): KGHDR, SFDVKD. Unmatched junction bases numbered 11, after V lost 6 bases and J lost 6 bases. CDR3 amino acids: CATSKGTGGNHGYTF. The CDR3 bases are TGTGCCACCAGTAAAGGGACAGGAGGAAACCATGGCTACACCTTC.

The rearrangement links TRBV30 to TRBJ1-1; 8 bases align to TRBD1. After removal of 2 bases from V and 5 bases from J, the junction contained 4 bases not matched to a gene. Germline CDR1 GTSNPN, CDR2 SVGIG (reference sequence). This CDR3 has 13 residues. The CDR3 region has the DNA TGTGCCTGGAGTTCAGGGGGCAGGACTGAAGCTTTCTTT. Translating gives CAWSSGGRTEAFF.

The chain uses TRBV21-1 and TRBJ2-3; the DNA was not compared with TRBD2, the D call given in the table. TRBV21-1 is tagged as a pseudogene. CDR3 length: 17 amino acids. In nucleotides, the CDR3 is TGTGCCAGCAGCACCAGACTAGCGGGAGGCCAGGAAGATACGCAGTATTTT. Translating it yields CASSTRLAGGQEDTQYF.

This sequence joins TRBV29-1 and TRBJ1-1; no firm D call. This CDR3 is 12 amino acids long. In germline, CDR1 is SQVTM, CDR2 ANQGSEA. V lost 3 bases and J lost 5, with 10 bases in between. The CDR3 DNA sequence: TGCAGCGTTGATCTATCCGGGACTGAAGCTTTCTTT. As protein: CSVDLSGTEAFF.

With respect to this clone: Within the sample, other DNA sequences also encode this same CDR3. The CDR3 loop is CASSFGQANYGYTF. Written as DNA, the CDR3 is TGTGCCAGCAGCTTTGGACAGGCTAACTATGGCTACACCTTC. The rearrangement uses TRBV5-4 and TRBJ1-2; TRBD1 matches 7 bases. The CDR3 length is 14 residues. The V and J ends lost 2 bases and 0 bases, in that order; junction bases with no gene match: 1. The germline V gene encodes CDR1 SGHNT and CDR2 YYREEE (reference sequence).

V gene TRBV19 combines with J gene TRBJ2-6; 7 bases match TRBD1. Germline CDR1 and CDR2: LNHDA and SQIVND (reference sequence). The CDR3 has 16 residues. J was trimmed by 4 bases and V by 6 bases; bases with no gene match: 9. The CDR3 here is CASRHATGYGANVLTF. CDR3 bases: TGTGCCAGTAGACACGCGACAGGGTACGGGGCCAACGTCCTGACTTTC.

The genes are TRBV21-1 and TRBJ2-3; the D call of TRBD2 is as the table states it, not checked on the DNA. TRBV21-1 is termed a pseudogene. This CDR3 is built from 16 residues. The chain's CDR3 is CASTLIGGRLADTQYF. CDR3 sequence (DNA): TGTGCCAGCACCTTAATAGGCGGGAGGTTGGCAGATACGCAGTATTTT.

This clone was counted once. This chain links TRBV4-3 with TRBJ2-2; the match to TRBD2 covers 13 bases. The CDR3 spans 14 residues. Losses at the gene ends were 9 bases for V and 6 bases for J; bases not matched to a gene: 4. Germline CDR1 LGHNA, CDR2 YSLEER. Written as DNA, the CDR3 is TGCGCCAGGCGGACTAGCGGGAGTCCCGGGGAGCTGTTTTTT. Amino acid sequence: CARRTSGSPGELFF.

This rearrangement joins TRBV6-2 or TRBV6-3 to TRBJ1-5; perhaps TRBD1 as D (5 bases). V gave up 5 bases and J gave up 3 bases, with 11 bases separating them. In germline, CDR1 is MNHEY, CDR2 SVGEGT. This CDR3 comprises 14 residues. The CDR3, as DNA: TGTGCCAGCAGTGGGAACAGGTTCAATCAGCCCCAGCATTTT. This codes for CASSGNRFNQPQHF.

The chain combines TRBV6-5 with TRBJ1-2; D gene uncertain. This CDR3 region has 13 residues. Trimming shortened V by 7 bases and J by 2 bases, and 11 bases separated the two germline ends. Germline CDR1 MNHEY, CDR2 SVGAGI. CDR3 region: CASNRLPNYGYTF. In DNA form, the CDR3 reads TGTGCCAGCAACCGACTGCCAAACTATGGCTACACCTTC.

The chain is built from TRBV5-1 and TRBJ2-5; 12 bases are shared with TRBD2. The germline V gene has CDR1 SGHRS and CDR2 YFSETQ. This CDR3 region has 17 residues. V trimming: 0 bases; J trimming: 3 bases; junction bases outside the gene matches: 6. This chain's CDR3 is CASSLVTSGSREETQYF. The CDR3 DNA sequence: TGCGCCAGCAGCTTGGTGACTAGCGGGAGTAGGGAAGAGACCCAGTACTTC.

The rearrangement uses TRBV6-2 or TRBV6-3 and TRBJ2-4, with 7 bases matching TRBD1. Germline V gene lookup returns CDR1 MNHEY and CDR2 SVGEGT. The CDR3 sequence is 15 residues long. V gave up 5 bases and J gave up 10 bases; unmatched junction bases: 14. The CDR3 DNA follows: TGTGCCAGCAGTACCGACAGGGTCGGGCTGGCGATTCAGTACTTC. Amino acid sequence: CASSTDRVGLAIQYF.

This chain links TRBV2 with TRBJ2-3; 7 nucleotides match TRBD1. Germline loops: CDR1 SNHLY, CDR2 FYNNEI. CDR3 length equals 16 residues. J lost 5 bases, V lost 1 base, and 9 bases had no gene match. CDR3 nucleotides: TGTGCCAGCAGTGAAGGTAGAGGGGGCCTGGTAGATACGCAGTATTTT. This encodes CASSEGRGGLVDTQYF. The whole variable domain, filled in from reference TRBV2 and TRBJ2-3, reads EPEVTQTPSHQVTQMGQEVILRCVPISNHLYFYWYRQILGQKVEFLVSFYNNEISEKSEIFDDQFSVERPDGSNFTLKIRSTKLEDSAMYFCASSEGRGGLVDTQYFGPGTRLTVL.

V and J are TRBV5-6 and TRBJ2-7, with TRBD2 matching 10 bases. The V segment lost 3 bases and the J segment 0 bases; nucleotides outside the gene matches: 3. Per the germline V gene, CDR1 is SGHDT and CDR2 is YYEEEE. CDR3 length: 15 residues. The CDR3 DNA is TGTGCCAGCAGCTCTGGACTAGCGGCCTCCTACGAGCAGTACGTC. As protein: CASSSGLAASYEQYV.

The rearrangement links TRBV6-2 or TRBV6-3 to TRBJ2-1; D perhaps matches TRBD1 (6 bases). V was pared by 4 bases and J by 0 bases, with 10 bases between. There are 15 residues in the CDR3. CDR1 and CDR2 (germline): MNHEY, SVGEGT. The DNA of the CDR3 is TGTGCCAGCAGTTGGACAGAGAGCTCCTACAATGAGCAGTTCTTC. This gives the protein CASSWTESSYNEQFF.

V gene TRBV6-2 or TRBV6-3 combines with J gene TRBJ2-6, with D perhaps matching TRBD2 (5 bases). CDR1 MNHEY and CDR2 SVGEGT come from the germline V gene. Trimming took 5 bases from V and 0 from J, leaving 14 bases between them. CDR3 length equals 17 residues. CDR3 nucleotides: TGTGCCAGCAGTAGCCGGGATGTACTCTCTGGGGCCAACGTCCTGACTTTC. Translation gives CASSSRDVLSGANVLTF.

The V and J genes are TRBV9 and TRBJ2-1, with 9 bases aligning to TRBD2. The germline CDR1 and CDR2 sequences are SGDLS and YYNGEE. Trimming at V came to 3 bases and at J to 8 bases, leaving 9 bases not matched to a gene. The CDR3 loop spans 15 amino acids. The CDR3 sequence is CASSADSGSIHEQFF. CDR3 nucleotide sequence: TGTGCCAGCAGCGCAGATAGCGGGAGCATCCATGAGCAGTTCTTC.

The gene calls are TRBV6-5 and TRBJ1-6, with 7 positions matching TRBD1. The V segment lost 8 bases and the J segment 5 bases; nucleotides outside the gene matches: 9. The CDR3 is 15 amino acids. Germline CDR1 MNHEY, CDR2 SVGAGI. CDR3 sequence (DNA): TGTGCCAGCTTAGGCGACAGGGTCGATAATTCACCCCTCCACTTT. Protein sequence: CASLGDRVDNSPLHF.

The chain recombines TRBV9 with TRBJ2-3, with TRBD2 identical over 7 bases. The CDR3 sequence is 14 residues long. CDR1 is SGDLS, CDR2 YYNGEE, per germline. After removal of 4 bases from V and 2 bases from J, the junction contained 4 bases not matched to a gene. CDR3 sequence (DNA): TGTGCCAGCAGCCACAGCGGGAACACAGATACGCAGTATTTT. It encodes CASSHSGNTDTQYF.